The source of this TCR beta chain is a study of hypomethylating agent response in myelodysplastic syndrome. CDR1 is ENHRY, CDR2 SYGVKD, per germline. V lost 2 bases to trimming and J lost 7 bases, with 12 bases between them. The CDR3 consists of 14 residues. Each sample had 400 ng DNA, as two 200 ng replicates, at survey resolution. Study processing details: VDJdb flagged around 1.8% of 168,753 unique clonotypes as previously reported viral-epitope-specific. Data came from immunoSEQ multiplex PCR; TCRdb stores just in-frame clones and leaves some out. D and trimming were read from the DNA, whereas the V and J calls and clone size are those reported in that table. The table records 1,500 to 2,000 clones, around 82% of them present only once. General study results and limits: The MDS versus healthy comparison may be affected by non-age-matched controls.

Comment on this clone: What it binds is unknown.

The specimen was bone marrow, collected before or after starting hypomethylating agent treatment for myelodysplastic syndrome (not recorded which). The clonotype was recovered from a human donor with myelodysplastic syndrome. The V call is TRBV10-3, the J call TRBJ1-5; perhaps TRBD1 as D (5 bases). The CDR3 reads CAISEVGGRQPQHF. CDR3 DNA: TGTGCCATCAGTGAGGTGGGGGGGAGGCAGCCCCAGCATTTT.